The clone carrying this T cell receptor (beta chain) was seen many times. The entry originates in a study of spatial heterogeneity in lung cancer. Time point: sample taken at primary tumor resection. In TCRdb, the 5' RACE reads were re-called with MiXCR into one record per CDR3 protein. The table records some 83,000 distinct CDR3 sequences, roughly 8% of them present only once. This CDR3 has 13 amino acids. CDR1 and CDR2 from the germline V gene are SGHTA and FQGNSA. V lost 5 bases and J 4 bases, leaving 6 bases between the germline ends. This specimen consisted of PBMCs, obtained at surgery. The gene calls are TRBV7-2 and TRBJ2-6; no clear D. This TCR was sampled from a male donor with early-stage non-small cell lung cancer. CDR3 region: CASSPRGANVLTF. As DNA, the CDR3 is TGTGCCAGCAGCCCGAGGGGGGCCAACGTCCTGACTTTC.